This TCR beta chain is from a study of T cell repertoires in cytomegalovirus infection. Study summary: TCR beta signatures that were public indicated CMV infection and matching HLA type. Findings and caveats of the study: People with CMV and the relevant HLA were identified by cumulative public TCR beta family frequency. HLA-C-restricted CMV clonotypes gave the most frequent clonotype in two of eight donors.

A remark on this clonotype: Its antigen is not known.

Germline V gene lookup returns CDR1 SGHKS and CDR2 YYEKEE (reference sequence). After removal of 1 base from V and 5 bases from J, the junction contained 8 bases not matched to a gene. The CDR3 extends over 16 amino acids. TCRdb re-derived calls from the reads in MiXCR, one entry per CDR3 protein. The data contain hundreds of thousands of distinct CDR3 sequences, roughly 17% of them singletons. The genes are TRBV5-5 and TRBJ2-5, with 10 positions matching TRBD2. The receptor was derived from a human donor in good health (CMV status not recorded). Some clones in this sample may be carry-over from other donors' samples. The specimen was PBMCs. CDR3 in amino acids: CASSLRLAGEWETQYF. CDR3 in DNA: TGTGCCAGCAGCTTGAGGCTAGCGGGGGAATGGGAGACCCAGTACTTC.